This T cell receptor beta chain was recorded in a study of blood T cell repertoires in COVID-19. Per the original data handling: Estimation of nucleated cell counts relied on the amplification of reference gene primers. Sequencing was performed with immunoSEQ multiplex PCR; in TCRdb, only in-frame clones are kept and a portion is missing. The D gene and trimming were derived from the DNA, and the V and J assignments and clone size from that table. In the table there are about 200,000 clones, 70% to 90% of which are singletons. Per the germline V gene, CDR1 is SQVTM and CDR2 is ANQGSEA. The CDR3 covers 12 residues. The V gene lost 3 bases and the J gene lost 5 bases, with 10 bases spanning the gap.

The J gene is TRBJ1-1, the V gene TRBV29-1, with D possibly matching TRBD1 (6 bases). The receptor's source is a woman older than 75 with acute or convalescent COVID-19. Sequences were obtained from peripheral blood. This CDR3 reads CSVDQGYTEAFF. The CDR3 bases are TGCAGCGTTGACCAGGGGTATACTGAAGCTTTCTTT.